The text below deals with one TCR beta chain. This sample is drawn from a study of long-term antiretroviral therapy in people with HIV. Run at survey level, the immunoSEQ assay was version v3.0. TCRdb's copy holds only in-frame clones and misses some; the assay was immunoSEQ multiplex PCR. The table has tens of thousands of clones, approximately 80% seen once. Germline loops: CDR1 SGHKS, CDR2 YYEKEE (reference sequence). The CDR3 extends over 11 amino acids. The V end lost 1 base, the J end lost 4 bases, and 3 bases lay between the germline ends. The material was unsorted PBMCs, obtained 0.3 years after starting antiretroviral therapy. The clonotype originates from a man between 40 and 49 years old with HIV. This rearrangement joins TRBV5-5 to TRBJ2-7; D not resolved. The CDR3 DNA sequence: TGTGCCAGCAGCTTGAAGTACGAGCAGTACTTC. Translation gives CASSLKYEQYF. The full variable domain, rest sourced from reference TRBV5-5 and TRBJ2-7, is DAGVTQSPTHLIKTRGQQVTLRCSPISGHKSVSWYQQVLGQGPQFIFQYYEKEERGRGNFPDRFSARQFPNYSSELNVNALLLGDSALYLCASSLKYEQYFGPGTRLTVT.